Listed below are T cell receptor beta chains from one sample, sequenced in a study of T cells in Graves' hyperthyroidism and ophthalmopathy. TCRdb re-derived calls from the multiplex PCR reads in MiXCR, one entry per CDR3 protein. This sample carries under 350,000 distinct CDR3 sequences, 25% to 30% of them seen once, and the ten largest clones take roughly 24%. The material sequenced was blood. These receptor sequences come from a man aged 35-49 years with Graves' hyperthyroidism that later progressed to Graves' ophthalmopathy. Each CDR3 is given with its conserved first and last residue. The order of the fields is V gene, clone size, CDR3 protein. Clone size, where shown, is once, few, many, or a class for clones that have expanded.

V gene: TRBV5-1
clone size: many
CDR3 protein: CASSLTGMSSYEQYF

V gene: TRBV6-5
clone size: many
CDR3 protein: CASSRPAGTKLHEQYF

V gene: TRBV20-1
clone size: many
CDR3 protein: CSARAFGTQYF

V gene: TRBV30
clone size: .
CDR3 protein: CAWSGQGKYEQYF

V gene: TRBV29-1
clone size: many
CDR3 protein: CSAETGRAGNTIYF

V gene: TRBV20-1
clone size: many
CDR3 protein: CSAQYREGSGYTF

V gene: TRBV7-3
clone size: many
CDR3 protein: CASGQGRSGELFF

V gene: TRBV14
clone size: many
CDR3 protein: CASSQEGVGSYNEQFF

V gene: TRBV18
clone size: many
CDR3 protein: CASSSRNSPLHF

V gene: TRBV6-1
clone size: once
CDR3 protein: CASSDGGHYGYTF

V gene: TRBV12-3/TRBV12-4
clone size: .
CDR3 protein: CASSSRQAITNTEAFF

V gene: TRBV19
clone size: many
CDR3 protein: CASSDRSGYGYTF

V gene: TRBV6-1
clone size: many
CDR3 protein: CASYHSGTSGETQYF

V gene: TRBV28
clone size: many
CDR3 protein: CASTFWGVQPQHF

V gene: TRBV20-1
clone size: once
CDR3 protein: CSAPNLDSQQYF

V gene: TRBV11-2
clone size: many
CDR3 protein: CASSYGQSSGANVLTF

V gene: TRBV9
clone size: .
CDR3 protein: CASSEYWDGSQETQYF

V gene: TRBV6-4
clone size: few
CDR3 protein: CASSFPGTGGNTEAFF

V gene: TRBV12-3/TRBV12-4
clone size: many
CDR3 protein: CASSFFRDYQNTGELFF

V gene: TRBV28
clone size: many
CDR3 protein: CASSLVPGAGGAYEQYF

V gene: TRBV4-2
clone size: many
CDR3 protein: CASSQDRQWANQPQHF

V gene: TRBV28
clone size: .
CDR3 protein: CASSSGQTASEAFF

V gene: TRBV28
clone size: .
CDR3 protein: CASSHPWEF

V gene: TRBV28
clone size: many
CDR3 protein: CASSLWGQPQHF

V gene: TRBV19
clone size: many
CDR3 protein: CASSIWSTVTGELFF

V gene: TRBV6-1
clone size: many
CDR3 protein: CASRDRNNSPLHF